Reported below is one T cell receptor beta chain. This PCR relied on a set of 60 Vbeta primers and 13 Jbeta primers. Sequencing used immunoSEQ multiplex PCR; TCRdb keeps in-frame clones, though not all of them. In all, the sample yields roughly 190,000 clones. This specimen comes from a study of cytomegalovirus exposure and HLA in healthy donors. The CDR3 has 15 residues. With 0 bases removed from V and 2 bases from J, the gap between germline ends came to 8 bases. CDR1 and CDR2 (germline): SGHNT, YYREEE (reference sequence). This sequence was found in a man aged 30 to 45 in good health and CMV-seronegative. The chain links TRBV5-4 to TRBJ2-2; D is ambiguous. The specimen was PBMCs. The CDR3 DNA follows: TGTGCCAGCAGCTTGGAGCAGACTAACACCGGGGAGCTGTTTTTT. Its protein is CASSLEQTNTGELFF.